This entry is about one TCR beta chain. Which antigen it targets is not known. Nothing much larger sits one base from this clone, and base qualities are not available. From the germline V gene, CDR1 is MGHRA and CDR2 is YSYEKL. The CDR3 contains 20 residues, cysteine and phenylalanine counted. Only the CDR3 region is kept as DNA, spanning 60 bases read in frame from base 1. V lost 0 bases and J lost 0 bases; the stretch between them is 18 bases long. This sample is drawn from a study of blood T cell repertoires in COVID-19 (dated by TCRdb to the early 2020s). For the study in its entirety: Samples covering the acute and convalescent phases of COVID-19 were provided by collaborators in the United States, Italy and Spain. The prospective study material was composed of cDNA or gDNA derived from T cells, B-cell-depleted T cells, or PBMCs. Deeply sampled blood TCRbeta repertoires from subjects exposed to, actively infected with, or recovered from COVID-19 were included in the dataset. The repertoires were released in a freely available public database meant as a resource for research on the immune response to SARS-CoV-2. The samples were drawn from two sources: the first 160 participants of the ongoing ImmuneRACE study, and 1,200 or so subjects contributed by 6 global collaborators. Sample metadata almost always included a de-identified subject ID, COVID-19 status, age in years and sex. HLA class I and class II types, where available, came from metadata supplied by the sample provider rather than from assay-based typing. The paper as a whole reports these results and caveats: The quantity of clinical and demographic metadata differed by source and by participant and was supplied without curation.

The collaborating institutions used their own protocols to collect whole blood in K2EDTA tubes. Collaborator samples were shipped for TCRbeta analysis as frozen whole blood, isolated PBMCs, or DNA extracted from either sample type. TCRbeta CDR3 regions were amplified from genomic DNA using the immunoSEQ Assay, a bias-controlled multiplex PCR. In the authors' own workflow: The number of nucleated cells in each sample was estimated from the amplification of reference gene primers within the assay. Sequence reads were collapsed and filtered to measure the absolute abundance of every unique TCRbeta CDR3 rearrangement. For each sample, productive Simpson clonality was calculated by taking the square root of Simpson's diversity index across productive rearrangements. TCRdb stores this immuneACCESS table with in-frame sequences only. Part of the clones is absent; in the studies checked, under half of the shortfall reflects unresolved V genes, and no reason is known for the rest. Clone size and the V and J calls come from that table; the DNA yielded D and trimming. Counted in this sample were approximately 200,000 clones; 65% to 85% of them appeared once. 15% to 20% of the sample goes to the ten largest clones.

Sequencing used peripheral blood. Recombination linked TRBV4-1 to TRBJ1-6; matching of 6 bases hints at TRBD1 as the D gene. The receptor comes from a man between 60 and 75 years old with active or convalescent COVID-19. The DNA sequence is as follows: TGCGCCAGCAGCCAAGATGAGGGGGGGCTAAGTAGCTCCTATAATTCACCCCTCCACTTT. This translates into CASSQDEGGLSSSYNSPLHF.